The entry below gives a single TCR beta chain sequence along with its context. Its target is not known. The record originates from a study of early T cells in non-severe SARS-CoV-2 infection. Study conclusions and caveats: Comparison of clonotypes with VDJdb favored anti-spike CD8 responses while missing private and CD4 specificities.

CDR3 length equals 14 residues. The germline V gene has CDR1 SGHRS and CDR2 YFSETQ. Trimming took 6 bases from V and 4 from J; bases not matched to a gene: 8. Each CDR3 protein gets one entry after TCRdb re-called the 5' RACE reads with MiXCR. The top ten hold around 3.6% of the sample, which has under 85,000 distinct CDR3 sequences, 13% to 15% seen once. The sample in question was whole blood, obtained at baseline. V is TRBV5-1 and J is TRBJ2-7, with 9 bases fitting TRBD2. The source is an adult who was a healthcare worker with PCR-confirmed SARS-CoV-2 infection or an uninfected control (not recorded which). The CDR3 protein is CASTGETSGYEQYF. CDR3 coding DNA: TGCGCCAGCACGGGGGAGACTAGCGGTTACGAGCAGTACTTC.